Listed below are T cell receptor beta chains from one sample, sequenced in a study of T cell responses to AZD1222 COVID-19 vaccine. Generated by immunoSEQ multiplex PCR, the TCRdb table keeps only in-frame clones and is missing some. The data hold 180,000 or so clones, with 90% to 95% observed a single time. The material sequenced was peripheral blood, taken on day 0 of AZD1222 vaccination. The receptors originated from an adult in good health. The CDR3 runs from the conserved cysteine through the conserved F or W. Fields, in order: D gene, J gene, V gene, clone size, CDR3 DNA, CDR3 protein. The D gene is left open where the match is weak. Size is omitted from some rows. Given values are once, few, many or a class for expanded clones.

. | TRBJ2-1 | TRBV2 | once | TGTGCCAGCACCCTTGTCGAACGGGATGAGCAGTTCTTC | CASTLVERDEQFF
. | TRBJ2-2 | TRBV7-7 | once | TGTGCCAGCAGCTTAACAGGGTCCACCGGGGAGCTGTTTTTT | CASSLTGSTGELFF
. | TRBJ2-5 | TRBV18 | . | TGTGCCAGCTCGCCAAAGGGAGAGACCCAGTACTTC | CASSPKGETQYF
. | TRBJ1-2 | TRBV28 | . | TGTGCCAGCAGCACGGACTATGGCTACACCTTC | CASSTDYGYTF
. | TRBJ2-3 | TRBV28 | once | TGTGCCAGCAGTTTGTTTTCGGGTCCAAGCACAGATACGCAGTATTTT | CASSLFSGPSTDTQYF
. | TRBJ1-1 | TRBV15 | . | TGTGCCACCAGCATTCCGGGCGTAGACACTGAAGCTTTCTTT | CATSIPGVDTEAFF
. | TRBJ2-1 | TRBV15 | . | TGTGCCACCAGCTTGAATGACCGATCCTACAATGAGCAGTTCTTC | CATSLNDRSYNEQFF
TRBD1 | TRBJ1-1 | TRBV11-3 | once | TGTGCCAGCAGTTCACAAACAGGGGGCCTAGCTTTCTTT | CASSSQTGGLAFF
. | TRBJ1-2 | TRBV6-5 | . | TGTGCCAGCAGAGCTGACGCCTATGGCTACACCTTC | CASRADAYGYTF
. | TRBJ1-1 | TRBV7-9 | . | TGTGCCAGCAGCTTATTGGGGCAGGGCGGTACTGAAGCTTTCTTT | CASSLLGQGGTEAFF